This TCR beta chain was identified during a study of blood T cell repertoires in COVID-19. Background on the study: PBMCs, B-cell-depleted T cells, or T cells were the source of the cDNA or gDNA that made up the material.

Trimming pared 4 bases from V and 8 bases from J, leaving 16 bases between. Germline lookup yields CDR1 SGDLS and CDR2 YYNGEE. This CDR3 has 14 amino acids. Only in-frame clones appear in the TCRdb table, and some are missing; sequencing was by immunoSEQ multiplex PCR. The sample carries roughly 50,000 clones, 83% recorded once. The genes are TRBV9 and TRBJ2-1; the D gene is possibly TRBD1 (6 bases). The TCR sequence derives from a woman aged 55-70 years with acute or convalescent COVID-19. The source material was peripheral blood. The CDR3 loop is CASSTQGRIDEQFF. The CDR3 coding sequence is TGTGCCAGCAGCACCCAGGGGCGAATCGATGAGCAGTTCTTC. The whole variable domain, remainder taken from reference TRBV9 and TRBJ2-1, is DSGVTQTPKHLITATGQRVTLRCSPRSGDLSVYWYQQSLDQGLQFLIQYYNGEERAKGNILERFSAQQFPDLHSELNLSSLELGDSALYFCASSTQGRIDEQFFGPGTRLTVL.